The clone carrying this T cell receptor (beta chain) was seen only a few times. TCRdb re-called the 5' RACE reads through MiXCR, storing one row per CDR3 protein. The sample lists some 500,000 distinct CDR3 sequences; just under 10% were seen once. This specimen comes from a study of identical twins. The same sample was also studied in work on yellow fever vaccine responses in identical twins.

Sequenced input: PBMCs. This receptor was taken from a woman between 18 and 29 years old in good health.

CDR3 DNA sequence: TGCAGTGCTAGAGATCGCACGCAGGTAATAAATCAGCCCCAGCATTTT. It yields the protein CSARDRTQVINQPQHF. The rearrangement joins TRBV20-1 to TRBJ1-5; D call uncertain. CDR1 DFQATT and CDR2 SNEGSKA come from the germline V gene (reference sequence). The V end was cut by 0 bases, the J end by 4 bases, with 16 bases between. The CDR3 is made up of 16 amino acids.